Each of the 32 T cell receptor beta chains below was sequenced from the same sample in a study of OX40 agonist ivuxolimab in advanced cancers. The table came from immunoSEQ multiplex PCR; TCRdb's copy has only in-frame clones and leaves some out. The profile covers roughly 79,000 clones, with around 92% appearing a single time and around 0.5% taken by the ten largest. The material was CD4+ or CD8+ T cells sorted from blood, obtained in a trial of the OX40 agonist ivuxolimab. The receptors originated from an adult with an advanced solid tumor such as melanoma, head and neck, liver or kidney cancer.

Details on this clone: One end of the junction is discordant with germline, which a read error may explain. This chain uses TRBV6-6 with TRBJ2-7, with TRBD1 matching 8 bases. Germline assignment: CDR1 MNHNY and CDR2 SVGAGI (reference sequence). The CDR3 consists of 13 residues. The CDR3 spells CASSYSNLDRVVF. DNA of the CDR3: TGTGCCAGCAGTTACTCGAACCTGGACAGGGTTGTCTTC.

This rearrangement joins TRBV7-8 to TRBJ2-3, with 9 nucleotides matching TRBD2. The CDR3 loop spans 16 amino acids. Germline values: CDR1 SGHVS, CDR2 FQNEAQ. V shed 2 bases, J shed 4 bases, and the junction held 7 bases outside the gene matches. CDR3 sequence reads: CASSLSRAGGPDTQYF. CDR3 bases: TGTGCCAGCAGCTTATCCCGAGCGGGAGGACCAGATACGCAGTATTTT.

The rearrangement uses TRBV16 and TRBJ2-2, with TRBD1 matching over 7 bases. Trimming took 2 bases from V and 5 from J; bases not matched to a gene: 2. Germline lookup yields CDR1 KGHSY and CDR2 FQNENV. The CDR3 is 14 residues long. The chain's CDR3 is CASSQTGVTGELFF. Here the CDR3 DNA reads TGTGCCAGCAGCCAAACAGGGGTGACCGGGGAGCTGTTTTTT.

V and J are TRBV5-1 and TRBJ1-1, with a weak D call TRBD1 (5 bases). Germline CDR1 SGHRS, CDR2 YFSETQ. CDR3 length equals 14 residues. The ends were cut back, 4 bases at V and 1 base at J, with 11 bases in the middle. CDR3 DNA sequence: TGCGCCAGCAGCCCGGACGGGGCGAACACTGAAGCTTTCTTT. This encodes CASSPDGANTEAFF.

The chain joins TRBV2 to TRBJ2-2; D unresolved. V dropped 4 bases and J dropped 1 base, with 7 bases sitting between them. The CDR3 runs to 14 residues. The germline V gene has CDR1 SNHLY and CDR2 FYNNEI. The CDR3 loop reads CASSGQRNTGELFF. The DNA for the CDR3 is TGTGCCAGCAGTGGGCAGCGGAACACCGGGGAGCTGTTTTTT.

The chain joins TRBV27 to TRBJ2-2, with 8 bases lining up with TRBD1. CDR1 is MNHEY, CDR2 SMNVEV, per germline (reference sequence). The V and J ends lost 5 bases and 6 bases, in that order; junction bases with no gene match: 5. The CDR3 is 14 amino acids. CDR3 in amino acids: CASSPTGAPGELFF. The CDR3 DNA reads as TGTGCCAGCAGTCCGACAGGGGCCCCCGGGGAGCTGTTTTTT.

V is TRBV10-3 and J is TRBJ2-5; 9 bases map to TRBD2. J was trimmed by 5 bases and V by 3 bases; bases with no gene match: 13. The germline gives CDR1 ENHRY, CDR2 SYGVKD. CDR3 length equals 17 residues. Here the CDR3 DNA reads TGTGCCATCAGTGATTCGACTAGGGCGGGAGGGATGGAGACCCAGTACTTC. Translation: CAISDSTRAGGMETQYF.

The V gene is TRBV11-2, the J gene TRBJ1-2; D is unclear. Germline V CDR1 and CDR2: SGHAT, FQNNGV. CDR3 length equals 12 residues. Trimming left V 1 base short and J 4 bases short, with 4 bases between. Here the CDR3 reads CASSLGSYGYTF. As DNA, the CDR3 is TGTGCCAGCAGCTTAGGGAGCTATGGCTACACCTTC.

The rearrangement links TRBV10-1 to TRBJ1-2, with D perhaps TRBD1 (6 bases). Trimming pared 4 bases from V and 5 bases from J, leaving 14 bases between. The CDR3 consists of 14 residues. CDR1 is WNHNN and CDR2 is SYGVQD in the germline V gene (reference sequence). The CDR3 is CASSVVRGPYGYTF. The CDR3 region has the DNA TGCGCCAGCAGTGTGGTCAGGGGACCTTATGGCTACACCTTC.

CDR3 nucleotides: TGTGCCAGCAGCCTCTCCCGGGGCAATGAGCAGTTCTTC. Translation: CASSLSRGNEQFF. This chain joins TRBV7-9 and TRBJ2-1, with D perhaps matching TRBD2 (5 bases). V lost 5 bases, J lost 6 bases, and 11 bases lay in between. The length of the CDR3 is 13 residues. Germline lookup yields CDR1 SEHNR and CDR2 FQNEAQ (reference sequence). Full variable domain (remainder filled in from reference TRBV7-9 and TRBJ2-1): DTGVSQNPRHKITKRGQNVTFRCDPISEHNRLYWYRQTLGQGPEFLTYFQNEAQLEKSRLLSDRFSAERPKGSFSTLEIQRTEQGDSAMYLCASSLSRGNEQFFGPGTRLTVL.

The CDR3 reads CASSLGQGLYEQYF. CDR3 nucleotides: TGCGCCAGCAGCTTGGGCCAGGGCCTCTACGAGCAGTACTTC. This chain links TRBV5-1 with TRBJ2-7; D is possibly TRBD1 (5 bases). Germline V gene lookup returns CDR1 SGHRS and CDR2 YFSETQ. This CDR3 is built from 14 residues. The V and J ends lost 0 bases and 3 bases respectively, with 10 bases between them.

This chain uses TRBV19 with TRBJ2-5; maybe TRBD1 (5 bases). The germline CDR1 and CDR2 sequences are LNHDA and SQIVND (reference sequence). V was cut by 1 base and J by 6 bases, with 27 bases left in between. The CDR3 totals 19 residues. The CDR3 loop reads CASSIGPVRGRQQEQTQYF. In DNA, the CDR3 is TGTGCCAGTAGTATAGGCCCTGTTAGGGGCAGACAACAAGAGCAGACCCAGTACTTC.

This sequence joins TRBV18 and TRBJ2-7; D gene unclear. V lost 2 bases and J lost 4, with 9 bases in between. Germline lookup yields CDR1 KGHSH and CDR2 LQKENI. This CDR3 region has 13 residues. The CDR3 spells CASSPNLAYEQYF. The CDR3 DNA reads TGTGCCAGCTCACCAAATCTGGCGTACGAGCAGTACTTC.

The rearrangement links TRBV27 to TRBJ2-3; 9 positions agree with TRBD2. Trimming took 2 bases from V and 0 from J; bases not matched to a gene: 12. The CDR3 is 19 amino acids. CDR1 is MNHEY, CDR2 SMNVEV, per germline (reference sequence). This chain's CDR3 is CASSLGSGLAGASTDTQYF. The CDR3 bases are TGTGCCAGCAGTTTAGGGTCGGGGTTAGCGGGGGCTAGCACAGATACGCAGTATTTT.

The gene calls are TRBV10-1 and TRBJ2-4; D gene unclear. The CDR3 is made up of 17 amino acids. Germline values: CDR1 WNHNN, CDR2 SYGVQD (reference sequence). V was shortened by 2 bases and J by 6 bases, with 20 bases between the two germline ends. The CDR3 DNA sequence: TGCGCCAGCAGTGAGATTTTGGGCCCACCTCCTGGAAACATTCAGTACTTC. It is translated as CASSEILGPPPGNIQYF.

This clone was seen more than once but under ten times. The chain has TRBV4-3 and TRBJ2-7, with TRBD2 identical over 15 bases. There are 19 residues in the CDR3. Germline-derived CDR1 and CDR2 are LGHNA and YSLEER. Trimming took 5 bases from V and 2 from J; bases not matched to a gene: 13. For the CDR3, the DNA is TGCGCCAGCAGCTCCTACCTCGGACTAGCGGGAGGGACCGCCTACGAGCAGTACTTC. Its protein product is CASSSYLGLAGGTAYEQYF.

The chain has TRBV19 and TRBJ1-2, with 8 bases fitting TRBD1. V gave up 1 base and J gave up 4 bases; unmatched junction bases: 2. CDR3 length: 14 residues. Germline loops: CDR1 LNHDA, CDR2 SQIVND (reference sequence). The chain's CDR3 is CASSIAQGAYGYTF. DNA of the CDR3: TGTGCCAGTAGTATAGCTCAGGGGGCCTATGGCTACACCTTC.

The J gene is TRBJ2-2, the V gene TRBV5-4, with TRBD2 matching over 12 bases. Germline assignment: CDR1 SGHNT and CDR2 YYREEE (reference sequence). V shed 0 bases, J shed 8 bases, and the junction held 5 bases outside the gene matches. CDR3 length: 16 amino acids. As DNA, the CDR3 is TGTGCCAGCAGCTTGGGACTAGCGGGAGTACGTGGGGAGCTGTTTTTT. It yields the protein CASSLGLAGVRGELFF.

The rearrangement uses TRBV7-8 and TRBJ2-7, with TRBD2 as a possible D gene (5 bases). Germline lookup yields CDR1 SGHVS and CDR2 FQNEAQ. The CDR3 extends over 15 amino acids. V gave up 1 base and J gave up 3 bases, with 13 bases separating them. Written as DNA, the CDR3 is TGTGCCAGCAGCTTAGGGGGAGTCCTCTACTACGAGCAGTACTTC. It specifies CASSLGGVLYYEQYF.

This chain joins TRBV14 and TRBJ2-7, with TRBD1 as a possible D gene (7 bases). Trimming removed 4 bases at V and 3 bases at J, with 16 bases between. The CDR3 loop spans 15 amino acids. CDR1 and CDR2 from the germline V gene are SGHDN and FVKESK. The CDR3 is CASSRGAGGIYEQYF. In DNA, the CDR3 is TGTGCCAGCAGCCGAGGCGCAGGGGGGATCTACGAGCAGTACTTC.

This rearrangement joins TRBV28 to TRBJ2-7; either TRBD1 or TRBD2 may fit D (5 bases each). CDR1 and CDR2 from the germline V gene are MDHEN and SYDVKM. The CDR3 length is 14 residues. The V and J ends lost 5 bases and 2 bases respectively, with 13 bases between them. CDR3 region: CASSTAGTAYEQYF. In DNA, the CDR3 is TGTGCCAGCAGTACGGCCGGGACGGCCTACGAGCAGTACTTC.

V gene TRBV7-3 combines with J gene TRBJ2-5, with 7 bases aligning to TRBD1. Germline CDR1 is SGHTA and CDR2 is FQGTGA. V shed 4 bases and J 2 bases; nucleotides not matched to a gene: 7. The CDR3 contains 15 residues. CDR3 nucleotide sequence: TGTGCCAGCAGCTACACCGGGACAGCGCAAGAGACCCAGTACTTC. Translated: CASSYTGTAQETQYF.

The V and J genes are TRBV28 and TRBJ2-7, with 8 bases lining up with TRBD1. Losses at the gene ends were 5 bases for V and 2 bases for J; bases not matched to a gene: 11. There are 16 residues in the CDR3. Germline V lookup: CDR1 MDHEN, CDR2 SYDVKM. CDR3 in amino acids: CASSTRTGRSTYEQYF. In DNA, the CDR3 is TGTGCCAGCAGTACCCGGACAGGGCGATCCACCTACGAGCAGTACTTC.

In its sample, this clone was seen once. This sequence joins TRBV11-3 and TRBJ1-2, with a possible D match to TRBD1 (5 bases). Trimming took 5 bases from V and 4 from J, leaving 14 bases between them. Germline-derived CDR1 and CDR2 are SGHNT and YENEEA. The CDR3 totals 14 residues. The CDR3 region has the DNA TGTGCCAGCAGCCCCCGCGACAGCATCTATGGCTACACCTTC. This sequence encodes CASSPRDSIYGYTF.

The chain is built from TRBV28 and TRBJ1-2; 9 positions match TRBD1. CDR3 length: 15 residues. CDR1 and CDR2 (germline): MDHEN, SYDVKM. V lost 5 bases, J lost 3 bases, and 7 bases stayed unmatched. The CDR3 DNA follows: TGTGCCAGCAGTCTAGTACAGGGGGCCGACTATGGCTACACCTTC. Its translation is CASSLVQGADYGYTF.

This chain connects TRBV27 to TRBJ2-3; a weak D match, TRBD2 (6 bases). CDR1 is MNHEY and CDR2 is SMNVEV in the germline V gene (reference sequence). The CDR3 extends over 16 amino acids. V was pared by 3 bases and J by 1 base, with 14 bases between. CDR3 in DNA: TGTGCCAGCAGTTTCACTTCCGGAGGGGGCACAGATACGCAGTATTTT. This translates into CASSFTSGGGTDTQYF.

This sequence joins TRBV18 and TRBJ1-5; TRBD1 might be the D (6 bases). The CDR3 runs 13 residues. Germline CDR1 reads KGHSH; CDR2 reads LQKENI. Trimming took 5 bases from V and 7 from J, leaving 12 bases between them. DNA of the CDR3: TGTGCCAGCTCATCCCAGGGGAAACAGCCCCAGCATTTT. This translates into CASSSQGKQPQHF.

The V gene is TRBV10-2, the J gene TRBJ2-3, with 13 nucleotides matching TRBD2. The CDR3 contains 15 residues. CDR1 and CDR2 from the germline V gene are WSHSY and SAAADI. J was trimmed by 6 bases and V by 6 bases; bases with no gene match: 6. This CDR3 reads CASRGLAGNGDTQYF. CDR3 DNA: TGCGCCAGCAGGGGACTAGCGGGAAATGGGGATACGCAGTATTTT.

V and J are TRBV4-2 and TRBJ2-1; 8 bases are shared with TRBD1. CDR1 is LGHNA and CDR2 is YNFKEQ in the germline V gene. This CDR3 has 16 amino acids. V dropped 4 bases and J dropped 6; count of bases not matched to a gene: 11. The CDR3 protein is CASSRTSGTGFNEQFF. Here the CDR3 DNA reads TGTGCCAGCAGCCGGACGTCCGGGACAGGTTTCAATGAGCAGTTCTTC.

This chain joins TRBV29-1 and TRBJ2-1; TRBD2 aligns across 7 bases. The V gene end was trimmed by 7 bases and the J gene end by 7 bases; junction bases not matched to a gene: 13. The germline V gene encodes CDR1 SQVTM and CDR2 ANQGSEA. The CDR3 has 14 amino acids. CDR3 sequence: CSGHRGRAINEQFF. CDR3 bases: TGCAGCGGACACCGCGGGAGAGCTATAAATGAGCAGTTCTTC.

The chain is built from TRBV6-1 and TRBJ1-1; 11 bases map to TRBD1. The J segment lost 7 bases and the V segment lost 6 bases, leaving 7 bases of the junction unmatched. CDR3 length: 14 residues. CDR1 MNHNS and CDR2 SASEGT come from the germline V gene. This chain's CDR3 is CASRGDRGSGEAFF. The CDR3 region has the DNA TGTGCCAGCAGGGGGGACAGGGGGAGTGGTGAAGCTTTCTTT.

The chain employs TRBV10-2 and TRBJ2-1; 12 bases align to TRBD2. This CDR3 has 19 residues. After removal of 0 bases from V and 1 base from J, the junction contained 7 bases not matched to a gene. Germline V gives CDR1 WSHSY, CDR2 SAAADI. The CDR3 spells CASSESGASGRGSYNEQFF. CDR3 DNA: TGCGCCAGCAGTGAGTCCGGGGCTAGCGGGAGGGGGTCCTACAATGAGCAGTTCTTC.